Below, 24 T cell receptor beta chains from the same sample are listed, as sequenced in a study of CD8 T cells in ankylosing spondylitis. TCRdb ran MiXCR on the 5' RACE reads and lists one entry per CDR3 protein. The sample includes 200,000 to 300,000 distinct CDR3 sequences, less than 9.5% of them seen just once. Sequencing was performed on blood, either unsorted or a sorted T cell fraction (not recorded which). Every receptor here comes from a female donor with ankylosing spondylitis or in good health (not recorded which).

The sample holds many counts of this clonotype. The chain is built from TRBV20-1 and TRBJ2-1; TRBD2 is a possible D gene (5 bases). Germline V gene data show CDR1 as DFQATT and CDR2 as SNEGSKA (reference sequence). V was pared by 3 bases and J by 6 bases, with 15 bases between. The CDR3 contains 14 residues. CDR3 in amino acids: CSASLGGSGNEQFF. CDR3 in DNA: TGCAGTGCTAGTCTGGGTGGGAGCGGCAATGAGCAGTTCTTC.

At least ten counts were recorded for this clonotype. The CDR3 spells CASSYGGRNEQFF. The DNA for the CDR3 is TGTGCCAGCAGCTACGGGGGGCGCAATGAGCAGTTCTTC. The genes are TRBV6-5 and TRBJ2-1, with D tentatively TRBD2 (7 bases). This CDR3 is 13 amino acids long. CDR1 is MNHEY and CDR2 is SVGAGI in the germline V gene. Trimming removed 6 bases from V and 6 bases from J, with 12 bases in between.

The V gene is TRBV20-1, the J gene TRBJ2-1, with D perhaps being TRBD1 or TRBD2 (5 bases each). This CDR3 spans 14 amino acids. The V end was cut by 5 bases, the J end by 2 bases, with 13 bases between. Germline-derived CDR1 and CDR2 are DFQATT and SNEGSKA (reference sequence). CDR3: CSARDQLAYNEQFF. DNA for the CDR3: TGCAGTGCTCGGGACCAGCTAGCCTACAATGAGCAGTTCTTC.

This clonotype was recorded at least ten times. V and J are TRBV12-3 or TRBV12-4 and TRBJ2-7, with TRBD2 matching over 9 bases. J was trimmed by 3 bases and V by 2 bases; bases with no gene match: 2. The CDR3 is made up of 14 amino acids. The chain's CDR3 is CASSLLAGNYEQYF. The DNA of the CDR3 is TGTGCCAGCAGTTTACTAGCGGGAAACTACGAGCAGTACTTC.

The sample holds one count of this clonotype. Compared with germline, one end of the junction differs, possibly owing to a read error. The CDR3 sequence is CASSMFGRAEETQHF. The DNA of the CDR3 is TGTGCCAGTAGTATGTTCGGGAGGGCCGAGGAGACCCAGCACTTC. This chain joins TRBV19 and TRBJ2-5, with 8 bases lining up with TRBD2. The CDR3 loop spans 15 amino acids. Germline-derived CDR1 and CDR2 are LNHDA and SQIVND (reference sequence).

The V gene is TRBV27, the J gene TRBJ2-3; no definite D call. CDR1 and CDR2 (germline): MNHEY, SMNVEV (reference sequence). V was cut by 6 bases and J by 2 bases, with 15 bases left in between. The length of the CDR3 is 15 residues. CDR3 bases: TGTGCCAGCAGCCTAAGAGTAGCCCCCACAGATACGCAGTATTTT. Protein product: CASSLRVAPTDTQYF.

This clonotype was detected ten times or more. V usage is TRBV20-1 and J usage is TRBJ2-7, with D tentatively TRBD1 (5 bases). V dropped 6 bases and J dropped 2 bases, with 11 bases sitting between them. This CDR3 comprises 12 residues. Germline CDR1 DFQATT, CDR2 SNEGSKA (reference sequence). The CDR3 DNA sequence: TGCAGTGCGCCAGGGCGAACCTACGAGCAGTACTTC. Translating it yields CSAPGRTYEQYF.

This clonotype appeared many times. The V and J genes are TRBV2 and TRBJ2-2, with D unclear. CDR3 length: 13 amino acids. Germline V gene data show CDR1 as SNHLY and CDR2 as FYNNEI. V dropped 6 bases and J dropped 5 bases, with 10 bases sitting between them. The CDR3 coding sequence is TGTGCCAGCAGGGTGTTAGAAACCGGGGAGCTGTTTTTT. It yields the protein CASRVLETGELFF. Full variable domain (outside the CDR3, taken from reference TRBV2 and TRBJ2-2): EPEVTQTPSHQVTQMGQEVILRCVPISNHLYFYWYRQILGQKVEFLVSFYNNEISEKSEIFDDQFSVERPDGSNFTLKIRSTKLEDSAMYFCASRVLETGELFFGEGSRLTVL.

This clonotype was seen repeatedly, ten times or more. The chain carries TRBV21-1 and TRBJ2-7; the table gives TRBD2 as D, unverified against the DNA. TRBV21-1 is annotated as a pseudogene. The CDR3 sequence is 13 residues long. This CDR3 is CASRGLAPYEQYF. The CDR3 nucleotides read TGTGCCAGCAGGGGACTAGCGCCATACGAGCAGTACTTC.

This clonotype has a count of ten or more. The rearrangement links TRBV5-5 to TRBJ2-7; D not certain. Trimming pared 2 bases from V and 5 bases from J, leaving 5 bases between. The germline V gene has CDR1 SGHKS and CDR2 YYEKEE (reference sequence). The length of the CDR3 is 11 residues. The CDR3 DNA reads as TGTGCCAGCAGCTTTAGAGACGAGCAGTACTTC. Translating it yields CASSFRDEQYF.

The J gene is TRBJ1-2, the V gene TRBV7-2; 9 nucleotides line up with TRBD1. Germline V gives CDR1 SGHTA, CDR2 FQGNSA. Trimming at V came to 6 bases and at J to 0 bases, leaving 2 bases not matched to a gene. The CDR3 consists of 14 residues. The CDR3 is CASRTGGTNYGYTF. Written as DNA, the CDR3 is TGTGCCAGCAGGACAGGGGGAACTAACTATGGCTACACCTTC.

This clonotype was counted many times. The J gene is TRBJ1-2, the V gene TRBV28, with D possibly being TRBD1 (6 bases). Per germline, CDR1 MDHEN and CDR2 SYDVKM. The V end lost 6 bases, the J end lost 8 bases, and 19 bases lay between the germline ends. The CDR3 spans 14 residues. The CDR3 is CASRGDTLPRGYTF. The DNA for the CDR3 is TGTGCCAGCAGGGGGGACACTCTGCCCCGGGGCTACACCTTC.

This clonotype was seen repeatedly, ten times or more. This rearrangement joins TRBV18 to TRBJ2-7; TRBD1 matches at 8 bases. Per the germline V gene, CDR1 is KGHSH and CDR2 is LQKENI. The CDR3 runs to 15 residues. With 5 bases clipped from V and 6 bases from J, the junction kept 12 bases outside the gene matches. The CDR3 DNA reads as TGTGCCAGCTCAGTCGGGACAGGACCTTCCCGCGAGCAGTACTTC. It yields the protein CASSVGTGPSREQYF.

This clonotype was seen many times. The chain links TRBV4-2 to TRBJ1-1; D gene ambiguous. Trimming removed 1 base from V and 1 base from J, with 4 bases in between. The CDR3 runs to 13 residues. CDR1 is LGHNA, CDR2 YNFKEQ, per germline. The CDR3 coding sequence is TGTGCCAGCAGCCAAGCAGGGAACACTGAAGCTTTCTTT. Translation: CASSQAGNTEAFF.

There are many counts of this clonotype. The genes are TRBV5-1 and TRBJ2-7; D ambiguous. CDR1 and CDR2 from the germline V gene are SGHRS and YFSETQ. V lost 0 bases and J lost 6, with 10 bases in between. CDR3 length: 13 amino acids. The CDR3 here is CASSLESRSEQYF. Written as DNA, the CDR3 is TGCGCCAGCAGCTTGGAGAGTAGATCCGAGCAGTACTTC.

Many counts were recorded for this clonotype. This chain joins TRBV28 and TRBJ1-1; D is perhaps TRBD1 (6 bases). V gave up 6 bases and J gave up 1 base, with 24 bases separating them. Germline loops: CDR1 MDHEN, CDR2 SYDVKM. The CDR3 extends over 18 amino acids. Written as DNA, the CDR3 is TGTGCCAGCAGACCCACCGTGGGGGCAGGGCTAGAGAACACTGAAGCTTTCTTT. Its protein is CASRPTVGAGLENTEAFF.

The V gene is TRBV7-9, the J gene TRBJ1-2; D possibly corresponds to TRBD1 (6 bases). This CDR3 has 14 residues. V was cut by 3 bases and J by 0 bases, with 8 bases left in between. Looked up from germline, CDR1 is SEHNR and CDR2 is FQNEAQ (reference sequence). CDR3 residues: CASSLDRTNYGYTF. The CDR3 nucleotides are TGTGCCAGCAGCTTGGACAGAACTAACTATGGCTACACCTTC.

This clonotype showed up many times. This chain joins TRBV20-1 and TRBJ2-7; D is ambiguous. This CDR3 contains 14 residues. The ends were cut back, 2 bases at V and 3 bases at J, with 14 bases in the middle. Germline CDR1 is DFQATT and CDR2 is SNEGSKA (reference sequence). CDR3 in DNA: TGCAGTGCTAGATCCCTGACCGAAGTCTACGAGCAGTACTTC. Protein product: CSARSLTEVYEQYF.

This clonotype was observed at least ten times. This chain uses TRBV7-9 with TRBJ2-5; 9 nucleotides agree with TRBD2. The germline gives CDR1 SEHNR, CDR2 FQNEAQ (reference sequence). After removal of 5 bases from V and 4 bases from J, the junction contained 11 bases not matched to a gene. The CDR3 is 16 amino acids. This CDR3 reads CASSPSLAGIRETQYF. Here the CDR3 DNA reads TGTGCCAGCAGCCCCAGCCTAGCGGGGATCCGAGAGACCCAGTACTTC.

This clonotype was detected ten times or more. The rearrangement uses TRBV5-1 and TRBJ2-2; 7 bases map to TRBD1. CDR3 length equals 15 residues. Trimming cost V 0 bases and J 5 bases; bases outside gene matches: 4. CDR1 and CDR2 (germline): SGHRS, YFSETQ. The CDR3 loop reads CASSLGGQATGELFF. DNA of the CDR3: TGCGCCAGCAGCTTGGGAGGACAGGCGACCGGGGAGCTGTTTTTT.

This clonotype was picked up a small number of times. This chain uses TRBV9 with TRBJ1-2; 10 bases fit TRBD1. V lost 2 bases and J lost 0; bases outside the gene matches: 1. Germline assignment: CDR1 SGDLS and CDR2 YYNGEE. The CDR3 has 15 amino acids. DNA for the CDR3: TGTGCCAGCAGCGTTGGGACAGGGGCTAACTATGGCTACACCTTC. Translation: CASSVGTGANYGYTF.

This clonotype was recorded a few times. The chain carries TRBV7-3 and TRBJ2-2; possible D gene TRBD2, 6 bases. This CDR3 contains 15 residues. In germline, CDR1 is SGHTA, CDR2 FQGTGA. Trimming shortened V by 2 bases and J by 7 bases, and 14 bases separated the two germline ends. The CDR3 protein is CASSLGDSMGGELFF. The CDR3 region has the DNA TGTGCCAGCAGCTTAGGGGACTCGATGGGCGGGGAGCTGTTTTTT.

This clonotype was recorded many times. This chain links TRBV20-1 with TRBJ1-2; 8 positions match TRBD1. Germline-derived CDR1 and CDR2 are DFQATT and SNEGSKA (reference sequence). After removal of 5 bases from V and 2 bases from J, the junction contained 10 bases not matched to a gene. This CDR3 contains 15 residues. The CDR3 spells CSASDRVGVNYGYTF. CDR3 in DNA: TGCAGTGCTTCGGACAGGGTCGGAGTCAACTATGGCTACACCTTC.

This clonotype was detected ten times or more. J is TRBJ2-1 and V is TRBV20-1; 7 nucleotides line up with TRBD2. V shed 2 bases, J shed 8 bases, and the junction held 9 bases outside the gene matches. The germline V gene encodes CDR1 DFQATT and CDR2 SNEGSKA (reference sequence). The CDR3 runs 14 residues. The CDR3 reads CSARKAGVVYEQFF. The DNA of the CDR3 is TGCAGTGCTAGAAAGGCGGGAGTGGTATATGAGCAGTTCTTC.